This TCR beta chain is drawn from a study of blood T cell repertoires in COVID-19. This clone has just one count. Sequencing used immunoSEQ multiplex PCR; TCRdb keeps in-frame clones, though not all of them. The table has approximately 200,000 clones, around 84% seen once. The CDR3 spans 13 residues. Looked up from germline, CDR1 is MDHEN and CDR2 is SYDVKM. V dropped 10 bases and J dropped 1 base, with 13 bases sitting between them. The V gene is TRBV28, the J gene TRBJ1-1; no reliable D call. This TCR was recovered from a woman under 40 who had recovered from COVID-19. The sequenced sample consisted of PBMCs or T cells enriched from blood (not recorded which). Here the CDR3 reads CATEKRGNTEAFF. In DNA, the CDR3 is TGTGCCACCGAGAAGAGAGGGAACACTGAAGCTTTCTTT.